These T cell receptor beta chains were read from a single sample in a study of cytomegalovirus exposure and HLA in healthy donors. Generated by immunoSEQ multiplex PCR, the TCRdb table keeps only in-frame clones and is missing some. The data show some 99,000 clones, 60% to 80% seen once. Sequences were obtained from PBMCs. All receptors come from a female donor in good health and CMV-seronegative. Both conserved end residues are trimmed from each CDR3. The order of the fields is J gene, clone size, V gene, CDR3 protein. Clone size is given for some rows only: seen once, a few or many times, or a class if the clone is expanded.

>TRBJ2-3|few|TRBV7-9
ASSHSGGTTPSSQY
>TRBJ2-3|NA|TRBV30
AWSVPGSWADTQY
>TRBJ1-2|NA|TRBV7-2
ASSRQGAFDYGYT
>TRBJ1-1|NA|TRBV5-1
ASSLGLSVNTEAF
>TRBJ2-7|NA|TRBV9
ASSPFDRFEYEQY
>TRBJ2-7|NA|TRBV5-6
ASSWGRGDEQY
>TRBJ2-1|NA|TRBV27
ASLGLLYNEQF
>TRBJ2-7|few|TRBV7-3
ASSLSPGGTVY
>TRBJ1-1|NA|TRBV2
ASSPLDRGNTEAF
>TRBJ1-5|NA|TRBV18
ASSPLGGHQPQH
>TRBJ2-4|NA|TRBV11-1
ASSLDSGGWGAKNIQY
>TRBJ2-1|NA|TRBV14
ASSPSGTGVNEQF
>TRBJ2-7|NA|TRBV18
ASSPQGGQNSYEQY
>TRBJ2-2|NA|TRBV7-3
ASSAQPGNTGELF
>TRBJ2-1|once|TRBV7-6
ASSFGMWGRSSYNEQF
>TRBJ2-5|NA|TRBV5-1
ASSSGTSGQETQY
>TRBJ1-5|NA|TRBV4-2
ASSPDGGQGRPQH
>TRBJ1-3|NA|TRBV5-1
ASSLAGSGNTIY
>TRBJ2-1|NA|TRBV11-1
ASSFENRGNDEQF
>TRBJ2-2|few|TRBV11-1
ASSPHIQGELF
>TRBJ1-1|NA|TRBV11-1
ASSGGWGYTEAF
>TRBJ2-1|NA|TRBV11-3
ASSLGTSNEQF
>TRBJ1-6|NA|TRBV14
ASSRGQVNSPLH
>TRBJ1-1|NA|TRBV9
ASSSRTGTF
>TRBJ1-5|NA|TRBV19
ASSMRDRSNQPQH
>TRBJ1-2|NA|TRBV7-2
ASSLGGWRGYT
>TRBJ1-5|NA|TRBV10-3
AIRGEMGNQPQH
>TRBJ1-1|few|TRBV5-1
ASSYFPPGQAATEAF
>TRBJ2-1|NA|TRBV30
AWSGLAGGNEQF
>TRBJ2-2|NA|TRBV5-1
ASSPPWGDGGELF
>TRBJ2-7|NA|TRBV18
ASSPTVVYEQY
>TRBJ1-2|NA|TRBV27
ASSLIGTGAANYGYT
>TRBJ2-1|few|TRBV21-1
AFPEDNEQF
>TRBJ2-1|NA|TRBV5-5
ASSFRGSYNEQF
>TRBJ1-2|once|TRBV29-1
SVDPLEPVSLNYGYT
>TRBJ1-1|NA|TRBV7-8
ASSLSAGTYTEAF
>TRBJ1-6|NA|TRBV6-5
ASRDRHNSPLH
>TRBJ1-1|few|TRBV9
ASSVGTAPEAF
>TRBJ2-1|NA|TRBV7-9
ASSSPGLAYVDEQF
>TRBJ2-3|NA|TRBV27
ASSIRDRTTDTQY
>TRBJ2-2|NA|TRBV10-2
ASRVLAGGRATGELF
>TRBJ2-5|NA|TRBV5-1
ASSLGGLAGGKETQY
>TRBJ2-3|NA|TRBV6-5
ASSEGQGPDTQY
>TRBJ2-7|NA|TRBV5-1
ASSFPMRGGGYEQY
>TRBJ2-7|NA|TRBV30
AWGVAGGTYEQY
>TRBJ1-1|NA|TRBV6-1
ASPSNTEAF
>TRBJ1-5|NA|TRBV28
ASSYLDRGKDEPQH
>TRBJ1-1|NA|TRBV4-1
ASSQFQQGRNTEAF
>TRBJ2-1|few|TRBV5-1
ASSFQTSGGGNEQF